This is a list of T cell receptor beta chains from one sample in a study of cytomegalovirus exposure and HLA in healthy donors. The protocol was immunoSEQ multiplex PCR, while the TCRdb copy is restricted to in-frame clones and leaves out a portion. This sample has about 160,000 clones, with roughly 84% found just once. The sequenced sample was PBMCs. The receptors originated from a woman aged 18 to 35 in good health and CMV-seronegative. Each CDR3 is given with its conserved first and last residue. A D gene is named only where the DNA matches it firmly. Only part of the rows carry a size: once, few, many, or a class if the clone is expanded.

cdr3_nt: TGTGCCAGCAGCCAAGTACTGGGACAGGGTGCCTACGAGCAGTACTTC
cdr3_aa: CASSQVLGQGAYEQYF
d_call: TRBD1
j_call: TRBJ2-7
v_call: TRBV14
clone_size: -

cdr3_nt: TGTGCCAGCAGTGCTCGTACAGGGGGTAGGGGTCAGCCCCAGCATTTT
cdr3_aa: CASSARTGGRGQPQHF
d_call: TRBD1
j_call: TRBJ1-5
v_call: TRBV27
clone_size: -

cdr3_nt: TGTGCCAGCAGTTTATGGGGGGGGAAGGTGGCCACTGAAGCTTTCTTT
cdr3_aa: CASSLWGGKVATEAFF
d_call: -
j_call: TRBJ1-1
v_call: TRBV27
clone_size: -

cdr3_nt: TGTGCCAGCAGTCCTTCTGGAGGCCGCAGCAATCAGCCCCAGCATTTT
cdr3_aa: CASSPSGGRSNQPQHF
d_call: -
j_call: TRBJ1-5
v_call: TRBV28
clone_size: -

cdr3_nt: TGCGCCAGCAGCTTGGGGGACAGGGTGAGTGGCTACACCTTC
cdr3_aa: CASSLGDRVSGYTF
d_call: TRBD1
j_call: TRBJ1-2
v_call: TRBV5-1
clone_size: -

cdr3_nt: TGCGCCAGCAGCTTGGTGACAGCGGAGACCCAGTACTTC
cdr3_aa: CASSLVTAETQYF
d_call: -
j_call: TRBJ2-5
v_call: TRBV5-1
clone_size: -

cdr3_nt: TGTGCCAGCAGCCAGGGCGGGGGGCAGCGCGCATTC
cdr3_aa: CASSQGGGQRAF
d_call: -
j_call: TRBJ1-2
v_call: TRBV5-4
clone_size: -

cdr3_nt: TGTGCCAGCAGGACCCAGGGGCAGCCCCAGCATTTT
cdr3_aa: CASRTQGQPQHF
d_call: -
j_call: TRBJ1-5
v_call: TRBV28
clone_size: -

cdr3_nt: TGCGCCAGCAGCATCCAAATCTCGGGGGGCCAAGAGACCCAGTACTTC
cdr3_aa: CASSIQISGGQETQYF
d_call: TRBD2
j_call: TRBJ2-5
v_call: TRBV5-1
clone_size: -

cdr3_nt: TGTGCCAGCAGTGAAGGGGGGCCGGGGGGCGAAGAGACCCAGTACTTC
cdr3_aa: CASSEGGPGGEETQYF
d_call: -
j_call: TRBJ2-5
v_call: TRBV2
clone_size: few

cdr3_nt: TGTGCCAGCAGCTTGGGGCTAGCGGCGGGATCCTACGAGCAGTACTTC
cdr3_aa: CASSLGLAAGSYEQYF
d_call: TRBD2
j_call: TRBJ2-7
v_call: TRBV5-4
clone_size: -

cdr3_nt: TGTGCCAGTCAAAAGGGGTCTATGGACGAGCAGTACTTC
cdr3_aa: CASQKGSMDEQYF
d_call: -
j_call: TRBJ2-7
v_call: TRBV6-1
clone_size: -

cdr3_nt: TGTGCCACCAGCAGAGATATGGGTGGCAGGGGAGAGACCCAGTACTTC
cdr3_aa: CATSRDMGGRGETQYF
d_call: -
j_call: TRBJ2-5
v_call: TRBV15
clone_size: -

cdr3_nt: TGTGCCTGGAGAAGGCCGAGGGCGGTAAACACTGAAGCTTTCTTT
cdr3_aa: CAWRRPRAVNTEAFF
d_call: -
j_call: TRBJ1-1
v_call: TRBV30
clone_size: -

cdr3_nt: TGTGCCAGCAGCCCGACAGGGTCGGAAGATACGCAGTATTTT
cdr3_aa: CASSPTGSEDTQYF
d_call: TRBD1
j_call: TRBJ2-3
v_call: TRBV13
clone_size: -

cdr3_nt: TGTGCCAGCAGTTTCGGACAGGGGGCGTCCCACGAGCAGTACTTC
cdr3_aa: CASSFGQGASHEQYF
d_call: TRBD1
j_call: TRBJ2-7
v_call: TRBV27
clone_size: -

cdr3_nt: TGTGCCAGCAGCGGGGGGGGCGGGTGGGATGAGCAGTTCTTC
cdr3_aa: CASSGGGGWDEQFF
d_call: -
j_call: TRBJ2-1
v_call: TRBV7-6
clone_size: -

cdr3_nt: TGTGCCAGCATTCCCTCCCAGGGAGGTGGAAACACCATATATTTT
cdr3_aa: CASIPSQGGGNTIYF
d_call: -
j_call: TRBJ1-3
v_call: TRBV28
clone_size: -

cdr3_nt: TGTGCCAGCAGTGCTGGGACTAGCGGGGGGACTACGAGAGAGACCCAGTACTTC
cdr3_aa: CASSAGTSGGTTRETQYF
d_call: TRBD2
j_call: TRBJ2-5
v_call: TRBV6-1
clone_size: -

cdr3_nt: TGTGCCAGTAGGCTACGAGGACAGTTAGCTAACTATGGCTACACCTTC
cdr3_aa: CASRLRGQLANYGYTF
d_call: -
j_call: TRBJ1-2
v_call: TRBV19
clone_size: -

cdr3_nt: TGCGCCAGCAGCCCACTAGCGGGTAACACCGGGGAGCTGTTTTTT
cdr3_aa: CASSPLAGNTGELFF
d_call: TRBD2
j_call: TRBJ2-2
v_call: TRBV5-1
clone_size: once

cdr3_nt: TGTGCCAGCAGCGTAGGGGGACAGGACAGTAATTCACCCCTCCACTTT
cdr3_aa: CASSVGGQDSNSPLHF
d_call: TRBD1
j_call: TRBJ1-6
v_call: TRBV9
clone_size: -

cdr3_nt: TGTGCCAGTAGTATAGTGGAGGGGACAACTAATGAAAAACTGTTTTTT
cdr3_aa: CASSIVEGTTNEKLFF
d_call: -
j_call: TRBJ1-4
v_call: TRBV19
clone_size: -

cdr3_nt: TGTGCCAGCAGCTTAGAGGAGTCCGGGGAACTCTTGCATTTT
cdr3_aa: CASSLEESGELLHF
d_call: -
j_call: TRBJ1-5
v_call: TRBV7-9
clone_size: -

cdr3_nt: TGTGCCAGCAGGTCTCAGGGGACGCAGTATTTT
cdr3_aa: CASRSQGTQYF
d_call: -
j_call: TRBJ2-3
v_call: TRBV2
clone_size: -

cdr3_nt: TGTGCCAGCAGCCCCGGGGGGGGCAGGAACGAGCAGTACTTC
cdr3_aa: CASSPGGGRNEQYF
d_call: TRBD2
j_call: TRBJ2-7
v_call: TRBV11-2
clone_size: -

cdr3_nt: TGTGCCAGCAGCTCTGGACAGGCATATGGCTACACCTTC
cdr3_aa: CASSSGQAYGYTF
d_call: TRBD1
j_call: TRBJ1-2
v_call: TRBV9
clone_size: -

cdr3_nt: TGTGCCAGCAGTCTACAACAGGGAAATTCCTACGAGCAGTACTTC
cdr3_aa: CASSLQQGNSYEQYF
d_call: -
j_call: TRBJ2-7
v_call: TRBV27
clone_size: -

cdr3_nt: TGTGCCAGCAGTTTATCCCCGCAGGGAGGGGGGCAGAGGGAAAAACTGTTTTTT
cdr3_aa: CASSLSPQGGGQREKLFF
d_call: -
j_call: TRBJ1-4
v_call: TRBV28
clone_size: few

cdr3_nt: TGTGCCAGCAGCCGGAGCGGGGGCCGAGGGAAAGATACGCAGTATTTT
cdr3_aa: CASSRSGGRGKDTQYF
d_call: TRBD2
j_call: TRBJ2-3
v_call: TRBV5-4
clone_size: once

cdr3_nt: TGTGCCAGCAGAACCTCTAGCGGGGGGACAAGTGAGCAGTTCTTC
cdr3_aa: CASRTSSGGTSEQFF
d_call: TRBD2
j_call: TRBJ2-1
v_call: TRBV28
clone_size: once

cdr3_nt: TGCGCCAGCAGCCTCAGGCAGAATGAAAAACTGTTTTTT
cdr3_aa: CASSLRQNEKLFF
d_call: -
j_call: TRBJ1-4
v_call: TRBV4-1
clone_size: -

cdr3_nt: TGCAGCGTTCAGGGCGGGGGCAATCAGCCCCAGCATTTT
cdr3_aa: CSVQGGGNQPQHF
d_call: -
j_call: TRBJ1-5
v_call: TRBV29-1
clone_size: -